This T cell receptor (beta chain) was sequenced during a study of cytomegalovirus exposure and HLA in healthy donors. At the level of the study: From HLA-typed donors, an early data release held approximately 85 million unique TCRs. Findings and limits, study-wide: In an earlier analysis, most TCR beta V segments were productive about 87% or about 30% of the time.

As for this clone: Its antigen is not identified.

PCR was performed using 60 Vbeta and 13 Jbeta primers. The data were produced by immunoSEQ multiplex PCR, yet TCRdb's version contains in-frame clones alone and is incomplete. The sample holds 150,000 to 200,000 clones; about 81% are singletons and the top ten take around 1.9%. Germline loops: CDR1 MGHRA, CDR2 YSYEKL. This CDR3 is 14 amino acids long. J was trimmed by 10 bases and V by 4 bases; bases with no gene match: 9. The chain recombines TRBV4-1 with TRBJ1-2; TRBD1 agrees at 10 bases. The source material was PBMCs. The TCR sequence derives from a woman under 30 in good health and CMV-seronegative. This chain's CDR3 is CASSPSGQGSAYTF. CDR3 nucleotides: TGCGCCAGCAGCCCCTCGGGACAGGGGAGTGCCTACACCTTC.